The source of this T cell receptor beta chain is a study of T cell responses to AZD1222 COVID-19 vaccine. The V gene's germline CDR1 is MDHEN and CDR2 SYDVKM. The J segment lost 13 bases and the V segment lost 6 bases, leaving 16 bases of the junction unmatched. The CDR3 contains 15 residues. Whole-study results and caveats: Baseline antibody screening turned up just a handful of seropositive AZD1222 recipients. Donors were largely white British and mainly female; clonal diversity was possibly underestimated. As reported, nearly half of all spike-specific TCRs target variant regions that are unmutated. The study found vaccine-associated CD4 TCRs spanning spike, dominant at 160-218 and 743-854.

The repertoire was sequenced with immunoSEQ multiplex PCR; TCRdb's copy has only in-frame clones and lacks some. The table lists some 130,000 clones, approximately 88% of them singletons. As regards this clone: No antigen is known for it.

Sequences were derived from peripheral blood, sampled on day 0 of MenACWY control vaccination. V usage is TRBV28 and J usage is TRBJ1-2, with 11 bases that match TRBD1. This TCR came from an adult in good health. The chain's CDR3 is CASRPPGQGVNSRTF. The CDR3 DNA is TGTGCCAGCAGGCCTCCGGGACAGGGGGTAAATAGTCGCACCTTC.